One T cell receptor beta chain is described in this entry. The V gene lost 5 bases and the J gene lost 2 bases, with 7 bases spanning the gap. Germline CDR1 is MRHNA and CDR2 is SNTAGT. The CDR3 has 13 amino acids. In the authors' methods: Estimation of nucleated cell counts relied on the amplification of reference gene primers. TCRdb's table, derived via immunoSEQ multiplex PCR, lists solely in-frame clones and lacks some. V and J calls and clone size are as listed in that table; D and trimming were resolved from the DNA. The sample yields about 130,000 clones, about 80% seen once. All recovered Cohort 3 donors got two negative PCRs, got clearance, or saw symptom resolution. This entry comes from a study of blood T cell repertoires in COVID-19. Across the study: Collection of acute and convalescent COVID-19 samples took place in the United States, Italy and Spain. Sources were T cells, B-cell-depleted T cells, or PBMCs; the material itself was cDNA or gDNA.

This receptor was taken from a middle-aged man who had recovered from COVID-19. The V call is TRBV6-4, the J call TRBJ2-1; unclear D gene. Sample: PBMCs or T cells enriched from blood (not recorded which). CDR3 residues: CASSRTAYNEQFF. DNA for the CDR3: TGTGCCAGCAGTAGAACAGCCTACAATGAGCAGTTCTTC.